This T cell receptor (beta chain) derives from a study of blood T cells in healthy people across ages. PCR was performed a second time for about 7 to 11 cycles using a sample-barcoded 5' primer and a J-beta primer mix. TCRdb reprocessed the 5' RACE reads with MiXCR, giving one entry per CDR3 protein. The sample records hundreds of thousands of distinct CDR3 sequences, around 25% being singletons. The germline V gene has CDR1 DFQATT and CDR2 SNEGSKA (reference sequence). The CDR3 is made up of 12 amino acids. The V and J ends lost 5 bases and 7 bases respectively, with 14 bases between them. The data also belong to a second study, concerning T cells of mothers and their children. That source notes: Material was donated by three healthy Caucasian mothers and their six children.

The receptor comes from a boy between 10 and 17 years old in good health. The sample consisted of blood. The gene calls are TRBV20-1 and TRBJ1-1; no definite D call. The CDR3 DNA follows: TGCAGTGCTCAATACTCGGCTTTTGAAGCTTTCTTT. This gives the protein CSAQYSAFEAFF.